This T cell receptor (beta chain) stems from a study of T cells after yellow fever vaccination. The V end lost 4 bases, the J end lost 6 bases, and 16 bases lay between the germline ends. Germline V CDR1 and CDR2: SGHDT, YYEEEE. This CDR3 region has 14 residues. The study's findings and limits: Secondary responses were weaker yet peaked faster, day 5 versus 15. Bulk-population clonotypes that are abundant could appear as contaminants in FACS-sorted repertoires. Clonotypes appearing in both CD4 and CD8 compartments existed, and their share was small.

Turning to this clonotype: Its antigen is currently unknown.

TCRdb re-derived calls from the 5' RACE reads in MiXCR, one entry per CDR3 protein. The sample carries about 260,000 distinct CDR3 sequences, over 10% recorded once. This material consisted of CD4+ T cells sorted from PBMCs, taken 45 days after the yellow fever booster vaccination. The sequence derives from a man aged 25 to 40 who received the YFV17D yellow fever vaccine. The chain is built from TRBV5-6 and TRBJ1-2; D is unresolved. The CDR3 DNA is TGTGCCAGCAGCCCACGGAGGAGGACGGATGGCTACACCTTC. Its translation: CASSPRRRTDGYTF. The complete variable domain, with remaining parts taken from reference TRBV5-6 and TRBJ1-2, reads DAGVTQSPTHLIKTRGQQVTLRCSPKSGHDTVSWYQQALGQGPQFIFQYYEEEERQRGNFPDRFSGHQFPNYSSELNVNALLLGDSALYLCASSPRRRTDGYTFGSGTRLTVV.